This T cell receptor (beta chain) was retrieved from a study of monozygotic twins with inflammatory bowel disease. TCR libraries were prepared from 3,500 to 4,000 ng total RNA each. TCRdb reprocessed the 5' RACE reads; each CDR3 protein has one entry and no DNA is given. The listing contains approximately 390,000 distinct CDR3 sequences. The CDR3 consists of 15 residues. The germline gives CDR1 MGHRA, CDR2 YSYEKL. This chain joins TRBV4-1 and TRBJ2-1; the TCRdb D gene call, TRBD1, has no DNA to confirm it. What was sequenced was blood. The TCR sequence derives from a human donor with ulcerative colitis or Crohn's disease, or a healthy co-twin of an affected twin (not recorded which). CDR3 in amino acids: CASSRRETGYNEQFF.